Listed below are T cell receptor beta chains from one sample, sequenced in a study of T-cell memory formation after mild COVID-19. TCRdb reprocessed the 5' RACE reads with MiXCR, giving one entry per CDR3 protein. The profile shows 280,000 or so distinct CDR3 sequences, approximately 18% of them singletons. The source material was PBMCs or a T cell subset sorted from them (not recorded which). These receptors originate from a man in his late teens or twenties who had mild COVID-19 (a few samples of this study predate the infection). Cell type and time point are not known. Each CDR3 is given with its conserved first and last residue. Each record gives: clone size, D gene, V gene, J gene, CDR3 protein, CDR3 DNA. The D gene is left open where the match is weak. Some rows mark clone size as missing; the rest say once, few, many or name a class of expanded clone.

>few|NA|TRBV7-9|TRBJ1-5
CASSLGDYSNQPQHF
TGTGCCAGCAGCTTAGGCGATTATAGCAATCAGCCCCAGCATTTT
>NA|TRBD1|TRBV6-6|TRBJ1-5
CASSYSTGGEHF
TGTGCCAGCAGTTACTCGACAGGGGGAGAGCATTTT
>NA|TRBD1|TRBV5-1|TRBJ1-1
CATSLTGPTEAFF
TGCGCCACAAGCTTGACAGGGCCCACTGAAGCTTTCTTT
>NA|NA|TRBV12-3/TRBV12-4|TRBJ1-5
CASSMAYNQPQHF
TGTGCCAGCAGCATGGCCTACAATCAGCCCCAGCATTTT
>NA|TRBD1|TRBV9|TRBJ2-4
CASSVGQGRNIQYF
TGTGCCAGCAGCGTAGGACAGGGGAGAAACATTCAGTACTTC
>NA|TRBD1|TRBV4-3|TRBJ1-6
CASSQVQGAYNSPLHF
TGCGCCAGCAGCCAAGTACAGGGGGCTTATAATTCACCCCTCCACTTT
>NA|NA|TRBV5-1|TRBJ2-5
CASSLVGPETQYF
TGCGCCAGCAGCTTGGTTGGTCCAGAGACCCAGTACTTC
>NA|NA|TRBV6-6|TRBJ1-1
CASSYGIEGTEAFF
TGTGCCAGCAGTTACGGAATCGAGGGCACTGAAGCTTTCTTT
>NA|TRBD2|TRBV4-3|TRBJ2-2
CASSPLHYLLAGGKPNTGELFF
TGCGCCAGCAGCCCGCTCCACTATTTACTAGCGGGGGGGAAACCGAACACCGGGGAGCTGTTTTTT
>NA|NA|TRBV20-1|TRBJ1-2
CSATAGLLYGYTF
TGCAGTGCCACGGCGGGGCTCCTCTATGGCTACACCTTC
>many|NA|TRBV4-1|TRBJ1-2
CASSQSSLDGLYGYTF
TGCGCCAGCAGCCAGAGCTCGTTGGACGGATTATATGGCTACACCTTC
>NA|NA|TRBV7-3|TRBJ2-7
CASSPGGGANYEQYF
TGTGCCAGCAGCCCCGGGGGCGGGGCGAACTACGAGCAGTACTTC
>many|TRBD2|TRBV12-3/TRBV12-4|TRBJ2-3
CASRLAGKDTQYF
TGTGCCAGCAGACTAGCGGGGAAAGATACGCAGTATTTT
>few|NA|TRBV5-5|TRBJ2-1
CASSLGVGQRQFF
TGTGCCAGCAGCTTGGGGGTGGGGCAGAGGCAGTTCTTC
>few|TRBD1|TRBV5-1|TRBJ1-3
CASSPRTVGQSSGNTIYF
TGCGCCAGCAGCCCAAGAACCGTGGGACAGAGCTCTGGAAACACCATATATTTT
>NA|NA|TRBV5-1|TRBJ1-6
CASRQGNNSPLHF
TGCGCCAGCAGGCAGGGGAATAATTCACCCCTCCACTTT
>few|NA|TRBV7-2|TRBJ1-1
CASRSSGYTEAFF
TGTGCCAGCAGGTCCTCAGGGTACACTGAAGCTTTCTTT
>few|TRBD2|TRBV7-2|TRBJ2-1
CASSLASGLFDEQFF
TGTGCCAGCAGCTTAGCTAGCGGGCTATTCGATGAGCAGTTCTTC
>few|NA|TRBV7-2|TRBJ2-4
CASSDRKNIQYF
TGTGCCAGCAGCGACAGGAAAAACATTCAGTACTTC
>few|NA|TRBV5-5|TRBJ1-1
CASSRYGTENTEAFF
TGTGCCAGCAGCCGCTATGGGACGGAAAACACTGAAGCTTTCTTT
>NA|NA|TRBV28|TRBJ1-5
CASSRSFGNQPQHF
TGTGCCAGCAGTCGTTCATTCGGCAATCAGCCCCAGCATTTT
>NA|NA|TRBV6-5|TRBJ2-3
CASRSGGPSTDTQYF
TGTGCCAGTAGGAGCGGAGGGCCCAGCACAGATACGCAGTATTTT
>NA|NA|TRBV9|TRBJ1-1
CASRSEVTYTEAFF
TGTGCCAGCAGATCTGAAGTAACGTACACTGAAGCTTTCTTT
>NA|TRBD2|TRBV3-1|TRBJ2-5
CASSPGGLAGRETQYF
TGTGCCAGCAGCCCAGGAGGACTAGCGGGCAGAGAGACCCAGTACTTC
>NA|TRBD1|TRBV11-2|TRBJ1-3
CASSSGQGDSGNTIYF
TGTGCCAGCAGCTCCGGACAGGGGGACTCTGGAAACACCATATATTTT
>NA|NA|TRBV9|TRBJ2-3
CASGTEPDTQYF
TGTGCCAGCGGGACCGAACCAGATACGCAGTATTTT
>many|TRBD1|TRBV20-1|TRBJ1-2
CSARDQGDYGYTF
TGCAGTGCTAGAGACCAGGGGGACTATGGCTACACCTTC
>NA|NA|TRBV5-1|TRBJ2-5
CASSPAEGRETQYF
TGCGCCAGCAGCCCCGCTGAGGGGAGGGAGACCCAGTACTTC
>few|TRBD2|TRBV15|TRBJ2-2
CATSRVAGGFNTGELFF
TGTGCCACCAGCAGGGTAGCGGGGGGCTTTAACACCGGGGAGCTGTTTTTT
>NA|NA|TRBV12-3/TRBV12-4|TRBJ1-5
CASSFGPNQPQHF
TGTGCCAGCAGTTTTGGGCCAAATCAGCCCCAGCATTTT
>few|TRBD2|TRBV20-1|TRBJ2-1
CSARDLSGGGSYNEQFF
TGCAGTGCTAGAGATTTAAGCGGGGGGGGCTCCTACAATGAGCAGTTCTTC
>NA|NA|TRBV9|TRBJ1-2
CASSVGVNYGYTF
TGTGCCAGCAGCGTTGGCGTTAACTATGGCTACACCTTC
>NA|NA|TRBV5-1|TRBJ2-7
CASSLDGGSFNEQYF
TGCGCCAGCAGCTTGGATGGAGGGTCTTTCAACGAGCAGTACTTC
>NA|TRBD1|TRBV14|TRBJ2-3
CASSSGQAQVTQYF
TGTGCCAGCAGCTCGGGACAGGCTCAGGTTACGCAGTATTTT
>few|NA|TRBV2|TRBJ1-2
CASRRMLYGYTF
TGTGCCAGCAGAAGGATGCTCTATGGCTACACCTTC
>few|TRBD2|TRBV9|TRBJ2-1
CASSVLAASYNEQFF
TGTGCCAGCAGCGTTCTAGCGGCCTCCTACAATGAGCAGTTCTTC
>few|NA|TRBV20-1|TRBJ2-1
CSATPLSSYNEQFF
TGCAGTGCTACTCCCTTGAGCTCCTACAATGAGCAGTTCTTC
>many|NA|TRBV12-3/TRBV12-4|TRBJ1-5
CASSLEGGQPQHF
TGTGCCAGCAGTTTAGAGGGGGGTCAGCCCCAGCATTTT
>NA|TRBD2|TRBV4-1|TRBJ2-1
CASSHPLPGGLYNEQFF
TGCGCCAGCAGCCACCCACTTCCGGGGGGGCTGTACAATGAGCAGTTCTTC
>few|NA|TRBV2|TRBJ2-3
CASSEEAGVQDTQYF
TGTGCCAGCAGTGAAGAGGCAGGGGTCCAAGATACGCAGTATTTT